These T cell receptor beta chains were read from a single sample in a study of blood T cell repertoires in COVID-19. Assay used: immunoSEQ multiplex PCR; TCRdb lists only in-frame clones, some missing. Of approximately 120,000 clones listed, about 78% are singletons. The sequencing input was peripheral blood. Receptors originate from a human donor in a cohort sampled during active or convalescent COVID-19. CDR3s include the opening cysteine and the closing phenylalanine or tryptophan. A D gene is named only where the DNA matches it firmly. Some rows have no size entry. The others give once, few or many, or a class for an expanded clone.

d_gene: TRBD1
j_gene: TRBJ2-1
v_gene: TRBV6-2/TRBV6-3
abundance: once
CDR3nt: TGTGCCAGCAGTTACTGGACAGGGCCCTGGTTCTTC
CDR3aa: CASSYWTGPWFF

d_gene: TRBD1
j_gene: TRBJ2-3
v_gene: TRBV24-1
abundance: once
CDR3nt: TGTGCCACCAGTGGAAGGACAGGGGGCGTTAGCACAGATACGCAGTATTTT
CDR3aa: CATSGRTGGVSTDTQYF

d_gene: NA
j_gene: TRBJ1-6
v_gene: TRBV30
abundance: NA
CDR3nt: TGTGCCTGGAGTGTACAGAGTGATTCACCCCTCCACTTT
CDR3aa: CAWSVQSDSPLHF

d_gene: NA
j_gene: TRBJ2-2
v_gene: TRBV7-2
abundance: NA
CDR3nt: TGTGCCAGCAGCTTAACAGGGCCTTTTGGGGAGCTGTTTTTT
CDR3aa: CASSLTGPFGELFF

d_gene: TRBD2
j_gene: TRBJ2-5
v_gene: TRBV11-3
abundance: NA
CDR3nt: TGTGCCAGCAGCCTGAGACTAGCGGGGTACCAAGAGACCCAGTACTTC
CDR3aa: CASSLRLAGYQETQYF

d_gene: NA
j_gene: TRBJ1-6
v_gene: TRBV7-2
abundance: few
CDR3nt: TGTGCCAGCAGCCTCCCCTCCGGGACTTCGGGTATGTCACCCCTCCACTTT
CDR3aa: CASSLPSGTSGMSPLHF

d_gene: TRBD1
j_gene: TRBJ1-4
v_gene: TRBV5-6
abundance: NA
CDR3nt: TGTGCCACACAATCTTTGGGACAGGGGAATGAAAAACTGTTTTTT
CDR3aa: CATQSLGQGNEKLFF

d_gene: NA
j_gene: TRBJ2-1
v_gene: TRBV6-2/TRBV6-3
abundance: NA
CDR3nt: TGTGCCAGCAGTACAGGGGCGGGAGGCTACAATGAGCAGTTCTTC
CDR3aa: CASSTGAGGYNEQFF

d_gene: TRBD1
j_gene: TRBJ1-1
v_gene: TRBV7-9
abundance: NA
CDR3nt: TGTGCCAGCAGCTTTGGTGGAGGGGGCGGGTACACTGAAGCTTTCTTT
CDR3aa: CASSFGGGGGYTEAFF

d_gene: NA
j_gene: TRBJ1-2
v_gene: TRBV5-4
abundance: once
CDR3nt: TGTGCCAGCAGCAACCCAAGTACAAGGGGGACCTATGGCTACACCTTC
CDR3aa: CASSNPSTRGTYGYTF

d_gene: TRBD2
j_gene: TRBJ2-1
v_gene: TRBV7-2
abundance: NA
CDR3nt: TGTGCCAGCAGCTCTGGACTAGCGCGGGGCAATGAGCAGTTCTTC
CDR3aa: CASSSGLARGNEQFF

d_gene: NA
j_gene: TRBJ1-1
v_gene: TRBV18
abundance: NA
CDR3nt: TGTGCCAGCTCCCTCGACCAGGCCGGTTATCTGGCTTTCTTT
CDR3aa: CASSLDQAGYLAFF

d_gene: TRBD2
j_gene: TRBJ2-1
v_gene: TRBV4-1
abundance: NA
CDR3nt: TGCGCCAGCAGCCAGTCCGGGACTAGGACCAATGAGCAGTTCTTC
CDR3aa: CASSQSGTRTNEQFF

d_gene: NA
j_gene: TRBJ1-1
v_gene: TRBV19
abundance: NA
CDR3nt: TGTGCCAGTAGTATGAATGGCAGGATGAACACTGAAGCTTTCTTT
CDR3aa: CASSMNGRMNTEAFF

d_gene: NA
j_gene: TRBJ1-2
v_gene: TRBV29-1
abundance: NA
CDR3nt: TGCAGCGTTGAACGGGCAGGGGCTAATATCTATGGCTACACCTTC
CDR3aa: CSVERAGANIYGYTF

d_gene: TRBD1
j_gene: TRBJ2-2
v_gene: TRBV28
abundance: once
CDR3nt: TGTGCCAGCAGAACGGACAGGGGGGCGAACACCGGGGAGCTGTTTTTT
CDR3aa: CASRTDRGANTGELFF

d_gene: TRBD1
j_gene: TRBJ2-7
v_gene: TRBV18
abundance: NA
CDR3nt: TGTGCCAGCTCACCACGGGACAGTGTTCGCTACGAGCAGTACTTC
CDR3aa: CASSPRDSVRYEQYF

d_gene: NA
j_gene: TRBJ1-1
v_gene: TRBV7-3
abundance: once
CDR3nt: TGTGCCAGCAGCACACCCCCCAGGAATATGAACACTGAAGCTTTCTTT
CDR3aa: CASSTPPRNMNTEAFF

d_gene: TRBD2
j_gene: TRBJ2-1
v_gene: TRBV10-3
abundance: NA
CDR3nt: TGTGCCATCAGCTTAGCGGGATCCACTACTTCCGGGAATGAGCAGTTCTTC
CDR3aa: CAISLAGSTTSGNEQFF

d_gene: TRBD2
j_gene: TRBJ2-3
v_gene: TRBV5-1
abundance: NA
CDR3nt: TGCGCCAGCAGCTTGCTATACGGGAGGGGCACAGATACGCAGTATTTT
CDR3aa: CASSLLYGRGTDTQYF

d_gene: NA
j_gene: TRBJ2-2
v_gene: TRBV2
abundance: NA
CDR3nt: TGTGCCAGCAGCAGGAGCCCGGGACATAACACCGGGGAGCTGTTTTTT
CDR3aa: CASSRSPGHNTGELFF

d_gene: NA
j_gene: TRBJ2-3
v_gene: TRBV5-4
abundance: NA
CDR3nt: TGTGCCAGCAGCACCGGAGGGGCGGCAGATACGCAGTATTTT
CDR3aa: CASSTGGAADTQYF

d_gene: TRBD1
j_gene: TRBJ1-6
v_gene: TRBV18
abundance: NA
CDR3nt: TGTGCCAGCTCACCCGGGACAGGGAATTCACCCCTCCACTTT
CDR3aa: CASSPGTGNSPLHF

d_gene: TRBD1
j_gene: TRBJ2-1
v_gene: TRBV2
abundance: few
CDR3nt: TGTGCCAGCAGTGAAGGGACAGGGCTTTACAATGAGCAGTTCTTC
CDR3aa: CASSEGTGLYNEQFF

d_gene: NA
j_gene: TRBJ1-2
v_gene: TRBV10-3
abundance: few
CDR3nt: TGTGCCATCTACGGTCCTAACTATGGCTACACCTTC
CDR3aa: CAIYGPNYGYTF

d_gene: NA
j_gene: TRBJ1-5
v_gene: TRBV28
abundance: many
CDR3nt: TGTGCCAGCAGTCTGACAGCTTGGGGCAATCAGCCCCAGCATTTT
CDR3aa: CASSLTAWGNQPQHF

d_gene: NA
j_gene: TRBJ2-6
v_gene: TRBV19
abundance: once
CDR3nt: TGTGCCAGTAGCACCCCTGGCGGGGCCAACGTCCTGACTTTC
CDR3aa: CASSTPGGANVLTF

d_gene: NA
j_gene: TRBJ1-6
v_gene: TRBV2
abundance: once
CDR3nt: TGTGCCAGCAGTGAGATTGGACTTAATTCACCCCTCCACTTT
CDR3aa: CASSEIGLNSPLHF

d_gene: NA
j_gene: TRBJ2-1
v_gene: TRBV6-1
abundance: NA
CDR3nt: TGTGCCAGCAGTGAAGCGGGGCCCACCTACAATGAGCAGTTCTTC
CDR3aa: CASSEAGPTYNEQFF

d_gene: TRBD1
j_gene: TRBJ1-2
v_gene: TRBV18
abundance: NA
CDR3nt: TGTGCCAGCTCACCCGATGGGACAGGGGCGTATGGCTACACCTTC
CDR3aa: CASSPDGTGAYGYTF

d_gene: TRBD2
j_gene: TRBJ2-2
v_gene: TRBV15
abundance: NA
CDR3nt: TGTGCCACCAGCAGGGGGGACTATTCGAACACCGGGGAGCTGTTTTTT
CDR3aa: CATSRGDYSNTGELFF

d_gene: TRBD2
j_gene: TRBJ2-7
v_gene: TRBV6-5
abundance: few
CDR3nt: TGTGCCAGCCGGACTAGCGGAGGGGGAAGGGGTGAGCAGTACTTC
CDR3aa: CASRTSGGGRGEQYF

d_gene: NA
j_gene: TRBJ1-6
v_gene: TRBV7-2
abundance: NA
CDR3nt: TGTGCCAGCAGCCCAGGGGTTAATTCACCCCTCCACTTT
CDR3aa: CASSPGVNSPLHF

d_gene: TRBD2
j_gene: TRBJ2-5
v_gene: TRBV13
abundance: NA
CDR3nt: TGTGCCAGCAGCTTAGGAGGGACTAGCGGGAGGGCCGTAGAGACCCAGTACTTC
CDR3aa: CASSLGGTSGRAVETQYF

d_gene: TRBD1
j_gene: TRBJ2-7
v_gene: TRBV2
abundance: NA
CDR3nt: TGTGCCAGCAGTGAAGCCTCCTACTGGGACAGCTCCTACGAGCAGTACTTC
CDR3aa: CASSEASYWDSSYEQYF

d_gene: TRBD2
j_gene: TRBJ2-5
v_gene: TRBV7-2
abundance: NA
CDR3nt: TGTGCCAGCAGGCTCTCTAGCGGTCCAGAGACCCAGTACTTC
CDR3aa: CASRLSSGPETQYF

d_gene: TRBD1
j_gene: TRBJ2-1
v_gene: TRBV2
abundance: NA
CDR3nt: TGTGCCAGCAGCCGACAGGGGGCTCTGGATGAGCAGTTCTTC
CDR3aa: CASSRQGALDEQFF

d_gene: NA
j_gene: TRBJ1-2
v_gene: TRBV9
abundance: NA
CDR3nt: TGTGCCAGCAGCGTAGGATCAGGGTGGAACTATGGCTACACCTTC
CDR3aa: CASSVGSGWNYGYTF

d_gene: NA
j_gene: TRBJ1-6
v_gene: TRBV5-1
abundance: NA
CDR3nt: TGCGCCAGCAGCTTGGACAGGTACGGCCGGAATTCACCCCTCCACTTT
CDR3aa: CASSLDRYGRNSPLHF

d_gene: NA
j_gene: TRBJ2-1
v_gene: TRBV5-1
abundance: few
CDR3nt: TGCGCCAGCAGCACCCGGTACAATGAGCAGTTCTTC
CDR3aa: CASSTRYNEQFF

d_gene: NA
j_gene: TRBJ1-1
v_gene: TRBV6-1
abundance: NA
CDR3nt: TGTGCCAGCAGTGAAGTCAGCAGGGGCCAAGCTTTCTTT
CDR3aa: CASSEVSRGQAFF

d_gene: NA
j_gene: TRBJ2-1
v_gene: TRBV12-3/TRBV12-4
abundance: NA
CDR3nt: TGTGCCATAGGGGGCTACAATGAGCAGTTCTTC
CDR3aa: CAIGGYNEQFF